The T cell receptor (beta chain) under discussion was sequenced for a study of OX40 agonist ivuxolimab in advanced cancers. Study-level background: The patients' treatment was ivuxolimab, an agonistic anti-OX40 (CD134) antibody. Study-wide points: There was clonal expansion of CD4+ and CD8+ blood T cells by week 6 at 0.1 to 3.0 mg/kg.

Clones were read by immunoSEQ multiplex PCR, and TCRdb kept only the in-frame ones, dropping some. The sample gives 90,000 to 100,000 clones, roughly 89% of which show up once; roughly 0.33% is in the top ten. This clone was counted a few times. Its antigen is as yet unknown. The CDR3 runs 12 residues. CDR1 is LNHDA, CDR2 SQIVND, per germline (reference sequence). V lost 9 bases and J 4 bases, leaving 12 bases between the germline ends. This material consisted of CD4+ or CD8+ T cells sorted from blood, taken in a trial of the OX40 agonist ivuxolimab. The chain joins TRBV19 to TRBJ1-1; possible D gene TRBD1, 6 bases. This clonotype was obtained from an adult with an advanced solid tumor such as melanoma, head and neck, liver or kidney cancer. Written as DNA, the CDR3 is TGTGCCAGCGGGGACACGGGCACTGAAGCTTTCTTT. Amino acid sequence: CASGDTGTEAFF.